These 27 T cell receptor beta chains were all obtained from the same sample, sequenced in a study of technical replicates of blood from a few donors. Sequenced by immunoSEQ multiplex PCR; TCRdb stores in-frame clones only, minus some. The table lists over 80,000 clones, about 95% of them singletons, with about 0.39% in the top ten. The sample consisted of T cells isolated from PBMCs. The receptors were gathered from a human donor in good health.

Only one count was recorded for this clone. V usage is TRBV30 and J usage is TRBJ2-7; D uncertain. The CDR3 is made up of 13 amino acids. Germline V CDR1 and CDR2: GTSNPN, SVGIG (reference sequence). V shed 3 bases and J shed 6 bases, with 15 bases lying between them. The CDR3 loop reads CAWSHNTMGEQYF. The DNA of the CDR3 is TGTGCCTGGAGCCACAATACTATGGGCGAGCAGTACTTC.

The rearrangement links TRBV9 to TRBJ2-6, with TRBD1 as a possible D gene (6 bases). V was cut by 4 bases and J by 2 bases, with 13 bases left in between. Germline-derived CDR1 and CDR2 are SGDLS and YYNGEE. The length of the CDR3 is 16 residues. CDR3 amino acids: CASSPYQGTGANVLTF. CDR3 DNA sequence: TGTGCCAGCAGCCCATACCAGGGGACTGGGGCCAACGTCCTGACTTTC.

V usage is TRBV18 and J usage is TRBJ1-2; 8 nucleotides agree with TRBD1. Germline CDR1 is KGHSH and CDR2 is LQKENI. The CDR3 consists of 14 residues. V lost 6 bases, J lost 2 bases, and 5 bases stayed unmatched. CDR3 nucleotides: TGTGCCAGCTCTCCAGGGGGCGGCAACTATGGCTACACCTTC. Its translation: CASSPGGGNYGYTF. The whole variable domain, remainder taken from reference TRBV18 and TRBJ1-2, is NAGVMQNPRHLVRRRGQEARLRCSPMKGHSHVYWYRQLPEEGLKFMVYLQKENIIDESGMPKERFSAEFPKEGPSILRIQQVVRGDSAAYFCASSPGGGNYGYTFGSGTRLTVV.

The CDR3 region has the DNA TGTGCCAGCAGCTCCGGGACAGTCGAAGATGAGCAGTTCTTC. Residues: CASSSGTVEDEQFF. This chain connects TRBV5-4 to TRBJ2-1; 7 nucleotides agree with TRBD1. Trimming at V came to 3 bases and at J to 8 bases, leaving 8 bases not matched to a gene. In germline, CDR1 is SGHNT, CDR2 YYREEE (reference sequence). The CDR3 runs 14 residues.

V is TRBV28 and J is TRBJ1-2; D is perhaps TRBD1 (6 bases). Trimming left V 6 bases short and J 8 bases short, with 16 bases between. Germline V gene lookup returns CDR1 MDHEN and CDR2 SYDVKM. The CDR3 covers 13 residues. The CDR3 sequence: CASSRLGGRGYTF. CDR3 in DNA: TGTGCCAGCAGCCGACTCGGGGGGCGCGGCTACACCTTC.

This clone has just one count. Other DNA variants within this sample encode the same CDR3. This chain joins TRBV6-5 and TRBJ2-7; no clear D gene. V shed 2 bases and J shed 3 bases, with 8 bases lying between them. The germline CDR1 and CDR2 sequences are MNHEY and SVGAGI. CDR3 length: 13 residues. The chain's CDR3 is CASSYNRVYEQYF. CDR3 sequence (DNA): TGTGCCAGCAGTTACAACAGAGTCTACGAGCAGTACTTC.

The V and J genes are TRBV4-1 and TRBJ2-7; maybe TRBD2 (6 bases). V was shortened by 1 base and J by 2 bases, with 12 bases between the two germline ends. This CDR3 has 15 amino acids. Germline CDR1 reads MGHRA; CDR2 reads YSYEKL. The CDR3 loop is CASSQVGRETYEQYF. For the CDR3, the DNA is TGCGCCAGCAGCCAAGTCGGCCGGGAGACCTACGAGCAGTACTTC.

The CDR3 spells CASSQERGLAVGNEQFF. Written as DNA, the CDR3 is TGTGCCAGCAGCCAAGAGCGGGGACTAGCGGTCGGCAATGAGCAGTTCTTC. The chain links TRBV4-2 to TRBJ2-1; 11 bases match TRBD2. Trimming at V came to 0 bases and at J to 6 bases, leaving 7 bases not matched to a gene. Germline CDR1 LGHNA, CDR2 YNFKEQ. The CDR3 is 17 residues long.

The V and J genes are TRBV5-1 and TRBJ1-1; unclear D gene. From germline, CDR1 is SGHRS and CDR2 YFSETQ. V gave up 2 bases and J gave up 0 bases, with 11 bases separating them. The CDR3 totals 15 residues. CDR3 nucleotides: TGCGCCAGCAGCTTAGATGGGCACATGAACACTGAAGCTTTCTTT. Protein sequence: CASSLDGHMNTEAFF.

This chain links TRBV5-4 with TRBJ2-1, with 10 nucleotides matching TRBD2. The junction had 15 bases not matched to a gene; V was cut back by 6 bases and J by 9 bases. Germline-derived CDR1 and CDR2 are SGHNT and YYREEE (reference sequence). The CDR3 runs 16 residues. The CDR3 nucleotides are TGTGCCAGCACCACCCGCTCCAGCGGGAGGGCCGTTGAGCAGTTCTTC. Protein: CASTTRSSGRAVEQFF.

V usage is TRBV18 and J usage is TRBJ1-2; TRBD1 agrees at 9 bases. This CDR3 is 13 amino acids long. The V gene end was trimmed by 3 bases and the J gene end by 8 bases; junction bases not matched to a gene: 4. Germline-derived CDR1 and CDR2 are KGHSH and LQKENI. The CDR3 DNA follows: TGTGCCAGCTCACCTGACAGGGGGGACGGCTACACCTTC. Translating gives CASSPDRGDGYTF.

The chain couples TRBV6-1 to TRBJ1-2; 7 nucleotides align to TRBD1. The length of the CDR3 is 17 residues. CDR1 is MNHNS, CDR2 SASEGT, per germline. The J segment lost 4 bases and the V segment lost 1 base, leaving 12 bases of the junction unmatched. As DNA, the CDR3 is TGTGCCAGCAGTGAAGTTCCAGAGACAGGGAGGATCTATGGCTACACCTTC. Translation: CASSEVPETGRIYGYTF.

The V gene is TRBV9, the J gene TRBJ2-1, with 12 bases identical to TRBD2. The CDR3 runs 16 residues. CDR1 is SGDLS and CDR2 is YYNGEE in the germline V gene. V gave up 0 bases and J gave up 6 bases; unmatched junction bases: 4. The chain's CDR3 is CASSVELAGGINEQFF. DNA of the CDR3: TGTGCCAGCAGCGTAGAACTAGCGGGAGGAATCAATGAGCAGTTCTTC.

The rearrangement uses TRBV13 and TRBJ2-3; TRBD1 might be the D (5 bases). This CDR3 contains 14 residues. Germline V gene sequence: CDR1 PRHDT, CDR2 FYEKMQ (reference sequence). V lost 1 base and J 2 bases, leaving 7 bases between the germline ends. The CDR3 sequence: CASSLEGSTDTQYF. The CDR3 DNA follows: TGTGCCAGCAGCTTAGAGGGGTCCACAGATACGCAGTATTTT.

This clone was seen a single time. The J gene is TRBJ1-1, the V gene TRBV7-2, with D possibly being TRBD1 (5 bases). The V end lost 5 bases, the J end lost 0 bases, and 13 bases lay between the germline ends. Germline V gene lookup returns CDR1 SGHTA and CDR2 FQGNSA. The CDR3 totals 15 residues. The DNA of the CDR3 is TGTGCCAGCAGCCACTCGCCAGGGATGAACACTGAAGCTTTCTTT. This gives the protein CASSHSPGMNTEAFF.

The gene calls are TRBV5-8 and TRBJ1-2; a possible D gene is TRBD1 (6 bases). V shed 3 bases and J shed 8 bases, with 8 bases lying between them. The length of the CDR3 is 11 residues. Germline assignment: CDR1 SGHTS and CDR2 YDEGEE. The CDR3 loop reads CASSSRGGYTF. The CDR3 bases are TGTGCCAGCAGCTCCAGGGGAGGCTACACCTTC.

The V gene is TRBV28, the J gene TRBJ2-5, with 8 bases matching TRBD2. The CDR3 consists of 15 residues. V was pared by 7 bases and J by 5 bases, with 12 bases of the junction left unmatched. The V gene's germline CDR1 is MDHEN and CDR2 SYDVKM. The CDR3 region has the DNA TGTGCCAGCAATGTAGGAGCGGGGGAGGGGGAGACCCAGTACTTC. Residues: CASNVGAGEGETQYF.

The rearrangement uses TRBV4-3 and TRBJ2-7; no clear D gene. Germline V gene lookup returns CDR1 LGHNA and CDR2 YSLEER. The ends were cut back, 1 base at V and 3 bases at J, with 7 bases in the middle. The CDR3 consists of 13 residues. The DNA for the CDR3 is TGCGCCAGCAGCCAAGGTCACTACTACGAGCAGTACTTC. Protein: CASSQGHYYEQYF.

A few counts support this clone. The chain couples TRBV10-2 to TRBJ1-1; D gene uncertain. Trimming pared 8 bases from V and 6 bases from J, leaving 10 bases between. The V gene's germline CDR1 is WSHSY and CDR2 SAAADI. The CDR3 extends over 11 amino acids. CDR3 residues: CASSITAEAFF. CDR3 nucleotide sequence: TGCGCCAGCTCAATTACAGCTGAAGCTTTCTTT.

V usage is TRBV19 and J usage is TRBJ1-2, with D unresolved. The V and J ends lost 3 bases and 8 bases respectively, with 16 bases between them. The CDR3 totals 14 residues. Per germline, CDR1 LNHDA and CDR2 SQIVND (reference sequence). CDR3 DNA: TGTGCCAGTAGTATTTGGGCAGCTGCTGGGGGCTACACCTTC. Translating it yields CASSIWAAAGGYTF. The full variable domain, completed using reference TRBV19 and TRBJ1-2, is DGGITQSPKYLFRKEGQNVTLSCEQNLNHDAMYWYRQDPGQGLRLIYYSQIVNDFQKGDIAEGYSVSREKKESFPLTVTSAQKNPTAFYLCASSIWAAAGGYTFGSGTRLTVV.

The chain carries TRBV28 and TRBJ1-2, with 7 bases matching TRBD1. The CDR3 consists of 16 residues. Germline V gene lookup returns CDR1 MDHEN and CDR2 SYDVKM. The J segment lost 6 bases and the V segment lost 5 bases, leaving 15 bases of the junction unmatched. This CDR3 is CASSPRDSTVEDGYTF. The CDR3, as DNA: TGTGCCAGCAGTCCTCGGGACAGCACTGTCGAAGATGGCTACACCTTC.

The chain has TRBV27 and TRBJ2-7; no definite D call. Trimming shortened V by 2 bases and J by 5 bases, and 7 bases separated the two germline ends. The CDR3 extends over 12 amino acids. Germline values: CDR1 MNHEY, CDR2 SMNVEV (reference sequence). CDR3 loop: CASSLGSNEQYF. The CDR3 DNA is TGTGCCAGCAGTTTAGGTTCTAACGAGCAGTACTTC.

The V call is TRBV18, the J call TRBJ1-1; D not certain. V lost 4 bases, J lost 4 bases, and 7 bases lay in between. Germline assignment: CDR1 KGHSH and CDR2 LQKENI. The CDR3 spans 12 residues. CDR3 coding DNA: TGTGCCAGCTCACTGGTCGGCACTGAAGCTTTCTTT. Encoded protein: CASSLVGTEAFF. Looking up the rest from reference TRBV18 and TRBJ1-1 gives the full variable domain: NAGVMQNPRHLVRRRGQEARLRCSPMKGHSHVYWYRQLPEEGLKFMVYLQKENIIDESGMPKERFSAEFPKEGPSILRIQQVVRGDSAAYFCASSLVGTEAFFGQGTRLTVV.

This chain joins TRBV6-1 and TRBJ1-5; perhaps TRBD1 as D (6 bases). From germline, CDR1 is MNHNS and CDR2 SASEGT. CDR3 length equals 14 residues. Trimming cost V 9 bases and J 1 base, with 13 bases left between them. CDR3 sequence: CASTFGTSNQPQHF. DNA of the CDR3: TGTGCCAGTACTTTCGGGACAAGCAATCAGCCCCAGCATTTT.

The chain links TRBV30 to TRBJ2-5; no reliable D call. The CDR3 length is 13 residues. Germline V gene lookup returns CDR1 GTSNPN and CDR2 SVGIG (reference sequence). V shed 0 bases and J shed 5 bases, with 10 bases lying between them. In DNA, the CDR3 is TGTGCCTGGAGTGTATTCTCCCGGGAGACCCAGTACTTC. Residues: CAWSVFSRETQYF.

This chain links TRBV16 with TRBJ1-2; the D gene is possibly TRBD1 (5 bases). Trimming pared 5 bases from V and 2 bases from J, leaving 12 bases between. The CDR3 runs 14 residues. CDR1 is KGHSY and CDR2 is FQNENV in the germline V gene. CDR3 loop: CASSAGTVNYGYTF. The CDR3 DNA sequence: TGTGCCAGCAGCGCCGGGACTGTAAACTATGGCTACACCTTC. The full variable domain, completed using reference TRBV16 and TRBJ1-2, is GEEVAQTPKHLVRGEGQKAKLYCAPIKGHSYVFWYQQVLKNEFKFLISFQNENVFDETGMPKERFSAKCLPNSPCSLEIQATKLEDSAVYFCASSAGTVNYGYTFGSGTRLTVV.

In nucleotides, the CDR3 is TGTGCCAGCAGTCTAACAGGGGGGGCCCAGCCCCAGCATTTT. This sequence encodes CASSLTGGAQPQHF. The V call is TRBV28, the J call TRBJ1-5; 8 bases match TRBD1. V was clipped by 5 bases and J by 7 bases; unmatched bases: 7. Looked up from germline, CDR1 is MDHEN and CDR2 is SYDVKM. The CDR3 spans 14 residues.